The T cell receptor beta chain described here comes from a study of blood T cell repertoires in COVID-19. Turning to the study itself: Some COVID-19 samples were acute and others convalescent; all came from the United States, Italy and Spain. Sources were T cells, B-cell-depleted T cells, or PBMCs; the material itself was cDNA or gDNA.

Per the study methods: Estimation of nucleated cell counts was performed using reference gene primer amplification. Using immunoSEQ multiplex PCR, the repertoire was profiled, and TCRdb retains in-frame clones only, with some absent. The V and J calls and the clone size are those of that table, but D and trimming were determined from the DNA. In the table there are hundreds of thousands of clones, 88% of which are singletons. The CDR3 loop spans 13 amino acids. The V and J ends lost 3 bases and 7 bases respectively, with 12 bases between them. CDR1 MGHDK and CDR2 SYGVNS come from the germline V gene.

Material: peripheral blood. The sequence came from a man aged 40-49 years with acute or convalescent COVID-19. J is TRBJ2-5 and V is TRBV25-1; D perhaps matches TRBD1 (5 bases). The CDR3 reads CASSDQGRVTQYF. For the CDR3, the DNA is TGTGCCAGCAGTGATCAGGGTAGGGTGACCCAGTACTTC.